This T cell receptor beta chain was obtained from a study of identical twins listed by TCRdb under 2016. General notes on the study: To test whether fetal clonotypes persist, the study used deep sequencing on TCR alpha and beta repertoires from monozygotic twins, unrelated adults of various ages, and cord blood. Replicate twin experiments were performed at different times using different library preparation protocols to rule out contamination. The full study reports these points: Because the same donors could not be followed over many years, the conclusions relied on cross-sectional statistical analysis. Zero-insertion analyses could be partly confounded by invariant T cells such as MAIT and iNKT, although diverse VJ usage argued against such confounding for most clonotypes. In beta out-of-frame sequences, excess twin sharing was weaker, because having fewer shared sequences lowered the signal-to-noise ratio. Out-of-frame TCR alpha sequences shared between twins showed an excess of low generation-probability sequences compared with coincidental sharing between unrelated individuals. Abundant cord blood beta clonotypes carried fewer insertions; young adult naive repertoires showed a weaker similar trend, while memory repertoires showed none. Recombination models systematically underestimated out-of-frame TCR alpha sharing in monozygotic twins but agreed with sharing between unrelated individuals.

This clonotype was counted only a few times. The clone's antigen remains unknown. Qualities for individual bases were not recorded, and no much larger clone is one base off. Only healthy Caucasian donors were included. The twin cohort comprised three pairs of female monozygotic twins, all aged about 18 to 30 years. Using Miltenyi CD45RO+ enrichment and human naive T-cell isolation kits, memory (CD45RO+) and naive T cells were isolated from PBMC. Unmatched junction bases come to 13, with V trimmed by 0 bases and J by 9 bases. From cysteine to phenylalanine, the CDR3 is 17 amino acids long. Left in the record is the CDR3 DNA by itself, 51 bases read in frame from the first base. The germline V gene supplies CDR1 SGHRS and CDR2 YFSETQ. To prepare the library, 5' RACE was applied. Sequencer: Illumina HiSeq 2000. A universal primer binding site was added through template switching, and the final cDNA carried a unique molecular identifier so that TCR cDNA molecules could be counted accurately. Specific primers in the conserved constant-segment region were used to synthesize first-strand cDNA for the TCR alpha and beta chains. Each cDNA library was double barcoded, with a SMART-Mk sample barcode plus Illumina barcodes, to control for contamination. TruSeq adapter sequences and Illumina sample barcodes were added in two successive PCR steps. The Illumina HiSeq platform was used with custom primers to sequence TCR alpha and beta cDNA libraries. The study's own analysis went as follows. Raw reads were processed with MiGEC to extract unique molecular identifiers, and MiXCR was used to determine CDR3 positions. For each individual, recombination models were inferred using an EM algorithm with the repgenHMM and IGoR tools. Shared clonotype analysis was performed with the tcR package in R, normalizing sharing by the product of cloneset sizes. Out-of-frame nonproductive sequences were analyzed to study raw recombination free of thymic and clonal selection effects. TCRdb trimmed the raw reads at Q25, called clones with MiXCR and kept productive beta chains. Every entry covers one CDR3 protein and lists the most common genes and DNA from its rows. It is TCRdb's table, rather than the study itself, that gives the V and J calls and clone size. The sample records 200,000 to 250,000 distinct CDR3 sequences, approximately 7% of which are singletons. 3.5% to 4% of the sample belongs to the ten largest clones.

These sequences were also reported in another study, on yellow fever vaccine responses in identical twins. The second study reports: According to the authors, in identical twins the way T cells responded to vaccination appeared partly convergent and partly personalized. In the study, vaccine-responding T cell clones were precisely tracked in identical twins.

This TCR derives from a young woman in good health. The chain is encoded by TRBV5-1 joined to TRBJ2-1; TRBD2 matches 9 bases in the middle. Sequenced input: memory (CD45RO+) T cells sorted from blood. The cell subset or site label, as the study defines it: CD45RO+ enriched T cells. The DNA sequence reads TGCGCCAGCAGCTTGGCCTTTGGCGGGGGGGCCAGCGTTGAGCAGTTCTTC. This yields the protein CASSLAFGGGASVEQFF.